The sequence of this TCR beta chain was determined in a study of blood T cells in healthy people across ages. Overall study findings and caveats: Measured against age, TCR beta diversity per million T cells decreased in a roughly linear manner.

Trimming left V 8 bases short and J 0 bases short, with 14 bases between. Germline V gene data show CDR1 as SQVTM and CDR2 as ANQGSEA. The CDR3 extends over 15 amino acids. This clonotype showed up just a few times. Its antigen remains unknown. Each donor gave around 9.6 milliliters of peripheral blood. A second PCR, run for roughly 7 to 11 cycles, used a sample-barcoded 5' primer plus a J-beta primer mix. TCRdb re-called the 5' RACE reads through MiXCR, storing one row per CDR3 protein. This sample yields about 1.8 million distinct CDR3 sequences, of which around 50% are seen a single time; over 2% belongs to the top ten.

The chain has TRBV29-1 and TRBJ2-6; D unresolved. Sample: blood. The sequence derives from a woman aged 40 to 50 in good health. The CDR3 nucleotides read TGCAGCCCGCAATGCGGCAGCTCTGGGGCCAACGTCCTGACTTTC. This sequence encodes CSPQCGSSGANVLTF.